This T cell receptor (beta chain) was found in a study of graft-versus-host responses after intestinal transplantation. A note on this clone: Its antigen is not known.

Study results and limitations: GvH clones were found in recipient marrow; some appeared first in ileum or blood. Early HvG declines after transplant were associated with peak circulating GvH clone levels.

Only in-frame clones appear in the TCRdb table, and some are missing; sequencing was by immunoSEQ multiplex PCR. This sample has approximately 90,000 clones; approximately 90% occur once, and the top ten carry 6% to 9%. The CDR3 length is 13 residues. Trimming cost V 4 bases and J 2 bases; bases outside gene matches: 1. The germline CDR1 and CDR2 sequences are SEHNR and FQNEAQ (reference sequence). Here the sequenced sample was unstimulated CD8+ T cells sorted from spleen or lymph node cells, taken before transplant. The TCR sequence derives from a human donor who was the organ donor for an intestinal transplant. V gene TRBV7-9 combines with J gene TRBJ1-2, with 7 bases lining up with TRBD1. For the CDR3, the DNA is TGTGCCAGCAGCTCGACAGGGAACTATGGCTACACCTTC. As protein: CASSSTGNYGYTF.